Given below is one TCR beta chain in context. The antigen is not known. Patients had received no treatment of any kind before thyroid surgery. The data were obtained in a study of metastatic and nonmetastatic thyroid tumors. Study information: Repertoires from blood and tumor or nodule tissue of malignant and benign thyroid patients were compared.

In the study's own analysis: The distant-metastasis classifier for papillary thyroid cancer was built from CDR3 differences across clinicopathological groups. Using MiXCR, TCRdb re-called clones from the PCR reads. These V and J calls originate from TCRdb's pipeline instead of the authors' own analysis. Of roughly 18,000 clones in the sample, 30% to 35% were seen once. Study-wide findings and caveats: A significant increase in TCR beta diversity was reportedly seen in malignant thyroid tumors relative to benign nodules, in blood and tumor.

The source is a female donor with papillary thyroid cancer or a benign thyroid nodule (not recorded which). Some clones in this sample may be carry-over from other donors' samples. The specimen sequenced was tumor tissue.

The CDR3 DNA follows: TGTGCCAGCAGCTTCGGGAGGAGTGAAGCTTTCTTT. Protein sequence: CASSFGRSEAFF. This chain links TRBV7-9 with TRBJ1-1; D is unresolved. CDR1 is SEHNR and CDR2 is FQNEAQ in the germline V gene (reference sequence). V gave up 3 bases and J gave up 7 bases, with 9 bases separating them. CDR3 size: 12 residues.